This T cell receptor beta chain was identified during a study of Ad26.COV2.S vaccination and SARS-CoV-2 variants. Sample treatment: roughly 18 received Ad26.COV2.S at low or high dose, single or two shots; roughly 5 received placebo; per-sample allocation not given. Collection of the samples took place on day 63 after the first injection of vaccine or placebo. Trimming took 0 bases from V and 1 from J, leaving 12 bases between them. CDR1 is GTSNPN, CDR2 SVGIG, per germline (reference sequence). This CDR3 spans 15 amino acids. This table comes from immunoSEQ multiplex PCR, and its TCRdb copy is limited to in-frame clones, with some not included. In the table there are about 250,000 clones, roughly 85% of which are singletons.

This sequence joins TRBV30 and TRBJ2-5; the D is unclear. Sequencing was performed on peripheral blood, taken in a trial of Ad26.COV2.S vaccine versus placebo. The sequence came from a person between 18 and 65 years old who received the Ad26.COV2.S COVID-19 vaccine or a placebo. The CDR3 loop reads CAWSVGSQTQETQYF. CDR3 bases: TGTGCCTGGAGTGTAGGTAGTCAGACCCAAGAGACCCAGTACTTC.